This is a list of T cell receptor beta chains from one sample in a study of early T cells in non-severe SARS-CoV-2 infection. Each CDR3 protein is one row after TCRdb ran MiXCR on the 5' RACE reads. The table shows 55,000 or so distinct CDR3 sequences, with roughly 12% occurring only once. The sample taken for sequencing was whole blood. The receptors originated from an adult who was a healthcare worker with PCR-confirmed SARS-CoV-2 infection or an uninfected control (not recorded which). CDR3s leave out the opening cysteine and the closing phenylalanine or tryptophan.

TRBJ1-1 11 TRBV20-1 SVPTTVNTEAF
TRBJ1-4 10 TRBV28 ASRASNEKLF
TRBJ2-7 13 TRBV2 ASSSQGLRLYEQY
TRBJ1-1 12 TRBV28 ASSFTQGGTEAF
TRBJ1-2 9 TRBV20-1 SASKNYGYT
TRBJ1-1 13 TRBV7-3 ASSLTTGGSTEAF
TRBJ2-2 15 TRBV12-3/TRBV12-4 ASSLLSQKRRAGELF
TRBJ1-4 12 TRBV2 ASSLGTGSEKLF
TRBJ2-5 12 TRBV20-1 SATGLAGQETLY
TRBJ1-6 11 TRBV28 ASSLTADSPLH
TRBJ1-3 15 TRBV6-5 ASRYVGPGGSGNTIY
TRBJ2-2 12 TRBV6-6 ASSTGDTTGELF